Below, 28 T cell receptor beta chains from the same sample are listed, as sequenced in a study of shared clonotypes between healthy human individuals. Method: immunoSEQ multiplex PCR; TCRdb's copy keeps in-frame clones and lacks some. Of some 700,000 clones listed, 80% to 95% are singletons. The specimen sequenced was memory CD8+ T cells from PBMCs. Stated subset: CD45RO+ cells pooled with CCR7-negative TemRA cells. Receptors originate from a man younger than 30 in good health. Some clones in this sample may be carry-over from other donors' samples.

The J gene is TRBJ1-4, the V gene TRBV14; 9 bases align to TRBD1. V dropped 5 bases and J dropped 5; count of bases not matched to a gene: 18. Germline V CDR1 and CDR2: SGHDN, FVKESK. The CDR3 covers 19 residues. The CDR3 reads CASSKQGAGKQNTNEKLFF. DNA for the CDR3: TGTGCCAGCAGCAAACAGGGGGCCGGAAAACAAAACACGAATGAAAAACTGTTTTTT.

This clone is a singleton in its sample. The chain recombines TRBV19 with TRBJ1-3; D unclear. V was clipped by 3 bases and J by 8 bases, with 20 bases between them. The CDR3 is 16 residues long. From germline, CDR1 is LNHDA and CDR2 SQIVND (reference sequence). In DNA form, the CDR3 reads TGTGCCAGTAGTATCAGGCCGACGTCAATCTCGGACACCATATATTTT. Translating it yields CASSIRPTSISDTIYF.

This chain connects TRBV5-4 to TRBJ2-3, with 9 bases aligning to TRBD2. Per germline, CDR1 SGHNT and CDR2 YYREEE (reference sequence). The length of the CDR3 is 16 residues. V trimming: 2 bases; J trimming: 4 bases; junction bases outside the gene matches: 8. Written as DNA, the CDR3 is TGTGCCAGCAGCTTCTCAGCGGGAGGCCCCCCAGATACGCAGTATTTT. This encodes CASSFSAGGPPDTQYF. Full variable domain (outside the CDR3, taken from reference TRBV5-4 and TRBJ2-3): ETGVTQSPTHLIKTRGQQVTLRCSSQSGHNTVSWYQQALGQGPQFIFQYYREEENGRGNFPPRFSGLQFPNYSSELNVNALELDDSALYLCASSFSAGGPPDTQYFGPGTRLTVL.

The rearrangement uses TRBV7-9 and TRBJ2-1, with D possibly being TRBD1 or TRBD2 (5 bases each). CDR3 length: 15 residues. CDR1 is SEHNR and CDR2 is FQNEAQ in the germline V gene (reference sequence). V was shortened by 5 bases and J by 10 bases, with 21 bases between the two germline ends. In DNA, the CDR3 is TGTGCCAGCAGCACCGGGACGGACCCTCTCAGGGAGCAGTTCTTC. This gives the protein CASSTGTDPLREQFF.

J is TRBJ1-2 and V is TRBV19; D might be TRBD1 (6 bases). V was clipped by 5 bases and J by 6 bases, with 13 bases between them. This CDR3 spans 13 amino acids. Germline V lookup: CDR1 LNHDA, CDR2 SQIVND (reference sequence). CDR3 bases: TGTGCCAGTAGTCACACAGGGCACCATGGCTACACCTTC. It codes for CASSHTGHHGYTF. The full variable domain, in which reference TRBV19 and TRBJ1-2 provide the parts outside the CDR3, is DGGITQSPKYLFRKEGQNVTLSCEQNLNHDAMYWYRQDPGQGLRLIYYSQIVNDFQKGDIAEGYSVSREKKESFPLTVTSAQKNPTAFYLCASSHTGHHGYTFGSGTRLTVV.

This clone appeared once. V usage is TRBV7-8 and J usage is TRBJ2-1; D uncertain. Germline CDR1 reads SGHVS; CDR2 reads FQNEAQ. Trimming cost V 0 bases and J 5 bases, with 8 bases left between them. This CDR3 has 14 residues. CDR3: CASSLAIRNNEQFF. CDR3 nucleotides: TGTGCCAGCAGCTTAGCGATCCGGAACAATGAGCAGTTCTTC.

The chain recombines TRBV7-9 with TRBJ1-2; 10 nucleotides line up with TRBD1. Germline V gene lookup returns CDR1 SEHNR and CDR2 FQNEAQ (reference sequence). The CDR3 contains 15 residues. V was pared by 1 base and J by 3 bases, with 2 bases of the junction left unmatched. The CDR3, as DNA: TGTGCCAGCAGCTTAGAGACAGGGGGCCACTATGGCTACACCTTC. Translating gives CASSLETGGHYGYTF.

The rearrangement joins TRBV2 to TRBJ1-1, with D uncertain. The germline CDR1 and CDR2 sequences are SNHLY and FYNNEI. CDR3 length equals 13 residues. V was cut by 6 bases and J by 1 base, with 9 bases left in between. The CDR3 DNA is TGTGCCAGCAGCGGACGGCCGAACACTGAAGCTTTCTTT. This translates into CASSGRPNTEAFF.

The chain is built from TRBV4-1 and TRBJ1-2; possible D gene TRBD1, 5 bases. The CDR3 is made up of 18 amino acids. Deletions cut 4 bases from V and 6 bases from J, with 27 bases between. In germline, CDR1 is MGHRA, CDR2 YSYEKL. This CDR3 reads CASSPTDPLPAGRDGYTF. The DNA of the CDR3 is TGCGCCAGCAGCCCCACAGATCCCCTCCCCGCAGGGCGGGATGGCTACACCTTC.

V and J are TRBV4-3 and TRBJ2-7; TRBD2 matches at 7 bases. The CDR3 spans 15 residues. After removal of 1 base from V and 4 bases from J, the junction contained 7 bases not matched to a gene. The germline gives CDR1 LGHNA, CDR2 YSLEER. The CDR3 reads CASSQALAEKYEQYF. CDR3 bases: TGCGCCAGCAGCCAAGCTCTAGCGGAAAAATACGAGCAGTACTTC.

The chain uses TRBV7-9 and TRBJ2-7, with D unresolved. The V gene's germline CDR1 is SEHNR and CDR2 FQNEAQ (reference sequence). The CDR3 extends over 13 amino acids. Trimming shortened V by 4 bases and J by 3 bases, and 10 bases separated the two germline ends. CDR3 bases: TGTGCCAGCAGCTCAGCAACCAACTACGAGCAGTACTTC. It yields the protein CASSSATNYEQYF.

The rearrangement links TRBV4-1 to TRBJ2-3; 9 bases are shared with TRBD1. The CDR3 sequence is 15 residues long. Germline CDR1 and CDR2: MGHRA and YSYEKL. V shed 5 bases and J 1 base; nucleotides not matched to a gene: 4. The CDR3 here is CASSDRDRGTDTQYF. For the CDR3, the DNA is TGCGCCAGCAGCGACCGGGACAGGGGCACAGATACGCAGTATTTT.

The CDR3 nucleotides read TGTGCCAGCAGTTTTCAAGGGGGAGGGTACGAGCAGTACTTC. It is translated as CASSFQGGGYEQYF. The gene calls are TRBV27 and TRBJ2-7; D may be TRBD2 (7 bases). CDR3 length equals 14 residues. Trimming stripped 3 bases from V and 4 bases from J, with 13 bases between. Germline V gives CDR1 MNHEY, CDR2 SMNVEV (reference sequence).

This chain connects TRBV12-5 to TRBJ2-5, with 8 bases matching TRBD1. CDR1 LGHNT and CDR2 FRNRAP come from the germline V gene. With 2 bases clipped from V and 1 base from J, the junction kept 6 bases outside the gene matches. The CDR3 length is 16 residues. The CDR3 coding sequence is TGTGCTAGTGGTTTGTCAGGGGGCGAGCTCCAAGAGACCCAGTACTTC. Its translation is CASGLSGGELQETQYF.

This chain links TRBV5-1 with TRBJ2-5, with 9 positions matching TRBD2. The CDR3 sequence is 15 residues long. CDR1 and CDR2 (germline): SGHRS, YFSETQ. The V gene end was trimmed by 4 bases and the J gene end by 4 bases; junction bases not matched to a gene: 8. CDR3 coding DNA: TGCGCCAGCAGCGGGGAGCGGGAGGTGGGAGAGACCCAGTACTTC. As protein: CASSGEREVGETQYF. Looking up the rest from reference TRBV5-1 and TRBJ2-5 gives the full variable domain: KAGVTQTPRYLIKTRGQQVTLSCSPISGHRSVSWYQQTPGQGLQFLFEYFSETQRNKGNFPGRFSGRQFSNSRSEMNVSTLELGDSALYLCASSGEREVGETQYFGPGTRLLVL.

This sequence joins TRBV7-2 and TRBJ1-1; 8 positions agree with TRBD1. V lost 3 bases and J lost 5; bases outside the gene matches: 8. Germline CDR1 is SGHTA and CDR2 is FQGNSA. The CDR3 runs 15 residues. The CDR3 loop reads CASSLSQGAGTEAFF. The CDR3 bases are TGTGCCAGCAGCTTGTCGCAGGGGGCGGGGACTGAAGCTTTCTTT.

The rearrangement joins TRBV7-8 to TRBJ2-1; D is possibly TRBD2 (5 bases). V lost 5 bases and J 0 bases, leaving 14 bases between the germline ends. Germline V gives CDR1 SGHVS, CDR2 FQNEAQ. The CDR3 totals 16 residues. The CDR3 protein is CASSPGLGSSYNEQFF. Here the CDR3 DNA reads TGTGCCAGCAGCCCGGGCCTGGGGAGCTCCTACAATGAGCAGTTCTTC.

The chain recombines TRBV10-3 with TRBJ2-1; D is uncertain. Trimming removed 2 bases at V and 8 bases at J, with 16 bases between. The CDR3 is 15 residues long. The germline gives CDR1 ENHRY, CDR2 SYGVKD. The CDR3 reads CAISETRNLGDEQFF. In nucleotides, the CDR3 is TGTGCCATCAGTGAGACACGAAATCTCGGCGATGAGCAGTTCTTC.

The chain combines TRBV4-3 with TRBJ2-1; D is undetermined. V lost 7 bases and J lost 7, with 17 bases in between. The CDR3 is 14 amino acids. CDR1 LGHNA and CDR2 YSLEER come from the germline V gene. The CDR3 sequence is CASNVHGSGNEQFF. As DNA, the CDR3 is TGCGCCAGCAACGTCCACGGTAGTGGGAATGAGCAGTTCTTC.

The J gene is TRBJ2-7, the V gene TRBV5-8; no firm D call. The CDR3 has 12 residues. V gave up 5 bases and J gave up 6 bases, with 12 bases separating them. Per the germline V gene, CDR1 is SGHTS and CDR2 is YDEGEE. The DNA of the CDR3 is TGTGCCAGCAGTTTACACCGGGCCGAGCAGTACTTC. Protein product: CASSLHRAEQYF.

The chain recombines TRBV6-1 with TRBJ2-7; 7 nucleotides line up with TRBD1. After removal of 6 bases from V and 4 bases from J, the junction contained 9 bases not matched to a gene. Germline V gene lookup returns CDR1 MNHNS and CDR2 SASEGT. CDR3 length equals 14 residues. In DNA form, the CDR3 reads TGTGCCAGCAGATCCGGGACAGTTCGGTACGAGCAGTACTTC. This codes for CASRSGTVRYEQYF.

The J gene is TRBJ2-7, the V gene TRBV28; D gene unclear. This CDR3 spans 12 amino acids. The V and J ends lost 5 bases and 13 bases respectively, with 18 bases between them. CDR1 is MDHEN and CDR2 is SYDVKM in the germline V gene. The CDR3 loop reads CASSPGDPQFYF. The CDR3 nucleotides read TGTGCCAGCAGTCCCGGAGATCCCCAGTTCTACTTC.

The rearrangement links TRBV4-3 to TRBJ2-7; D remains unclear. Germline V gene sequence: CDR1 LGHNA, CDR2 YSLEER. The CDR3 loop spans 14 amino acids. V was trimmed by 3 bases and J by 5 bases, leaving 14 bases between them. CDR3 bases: TGCGCCAGCAGCCATCTTTTATTTGGGGACGAGCAGTACTTC. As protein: CASSHLLFGDEQYF.

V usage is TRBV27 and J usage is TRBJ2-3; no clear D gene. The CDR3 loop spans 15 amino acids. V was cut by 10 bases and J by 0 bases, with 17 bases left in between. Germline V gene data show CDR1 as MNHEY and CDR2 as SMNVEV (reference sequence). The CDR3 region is CATQPSLMSTDTQYF. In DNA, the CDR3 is TGTGCCACCCAGCCTAGTCTTATGAGCACAGATACGCAGTATTTT.

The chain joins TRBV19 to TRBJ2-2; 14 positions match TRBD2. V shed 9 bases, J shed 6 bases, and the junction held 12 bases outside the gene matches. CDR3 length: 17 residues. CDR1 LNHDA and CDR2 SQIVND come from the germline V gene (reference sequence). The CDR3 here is CASAAGTSGRIAGELFF. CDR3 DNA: TGTGCCAGCGCTGCCGGGACTAGCGGGAGAATCGCCGGGGAGCTGTTTTTT.

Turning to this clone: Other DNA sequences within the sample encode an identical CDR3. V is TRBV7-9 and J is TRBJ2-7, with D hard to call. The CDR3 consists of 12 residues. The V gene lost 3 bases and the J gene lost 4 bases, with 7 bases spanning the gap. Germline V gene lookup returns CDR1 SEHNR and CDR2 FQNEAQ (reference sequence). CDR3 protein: CASSFGPYEQYF. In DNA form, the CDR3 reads TGTGCCAGCAGCTTCGGGCCTTACGAGCAGTACTTC.

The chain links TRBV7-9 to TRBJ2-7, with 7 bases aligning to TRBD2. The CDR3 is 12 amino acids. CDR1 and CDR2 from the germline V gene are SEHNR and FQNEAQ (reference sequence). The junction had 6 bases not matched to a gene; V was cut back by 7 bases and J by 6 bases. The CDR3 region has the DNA TGTGCCAGCACACTGACGGGGGGCGAGCAGTACTTC. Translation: CASTLTGGEQYF.

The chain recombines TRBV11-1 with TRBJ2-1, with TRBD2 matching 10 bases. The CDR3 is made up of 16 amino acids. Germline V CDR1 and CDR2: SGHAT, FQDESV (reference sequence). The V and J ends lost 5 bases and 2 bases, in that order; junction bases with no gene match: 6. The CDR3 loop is CASSPQRGGPYNEQFF. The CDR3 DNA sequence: TGTGCCAGCAGCCCCCAGCGGGGGGGGCCCTACAATGAGCAGTTCTTC.